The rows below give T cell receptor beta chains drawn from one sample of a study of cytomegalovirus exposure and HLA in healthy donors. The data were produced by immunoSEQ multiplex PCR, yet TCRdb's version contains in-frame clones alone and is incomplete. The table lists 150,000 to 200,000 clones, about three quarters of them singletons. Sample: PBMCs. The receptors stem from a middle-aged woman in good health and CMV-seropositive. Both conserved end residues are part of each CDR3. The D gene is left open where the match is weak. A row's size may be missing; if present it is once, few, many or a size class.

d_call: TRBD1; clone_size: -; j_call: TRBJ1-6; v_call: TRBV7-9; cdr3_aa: CASSLGAGGVYNSPLHF; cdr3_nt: TGTGCCAGCAGCTTAGGTGCAGGGGGAGTTTATAATTCACCCCTCCACTTT
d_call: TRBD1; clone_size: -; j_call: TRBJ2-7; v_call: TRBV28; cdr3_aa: CASSPAGQGGYEQYF; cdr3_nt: TGTGCCAGCAGTCCCGCCGGACAGGGGGGCTACGAGCAGTACTTC
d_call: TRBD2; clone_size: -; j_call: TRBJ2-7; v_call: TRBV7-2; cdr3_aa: CASSLSPGGAYEQYF; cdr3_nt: TGTGCCAGCAGCCTTAGCCCCGGGGGGGCTTACGAGCAGTACTTC
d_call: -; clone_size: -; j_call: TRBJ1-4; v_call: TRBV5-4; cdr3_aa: CASSPTPGSEKLFF; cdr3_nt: TGTGCCAGCAGCCCCACCCCGGGATCTGAAAAACTGTTTTTT
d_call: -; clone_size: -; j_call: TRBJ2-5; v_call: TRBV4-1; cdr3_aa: CASSQGGHRETQYF; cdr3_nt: TGCGCCAGCAGCCAAGGGGGGCATCGAGAGACCCAGTACTTC
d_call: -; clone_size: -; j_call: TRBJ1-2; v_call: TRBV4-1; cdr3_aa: CASSVGTDGYTF; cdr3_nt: TGCGCCAGCAGCGTCGGTACCGATGGCTACACCTTC
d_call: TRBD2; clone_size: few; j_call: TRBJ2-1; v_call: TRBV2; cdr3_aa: CASSEARRIAGNGQFF; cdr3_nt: TGTGCCAGCAGTGAAGCCCGTAGAATAGCGGGGAATGGGCAGTTCTTC
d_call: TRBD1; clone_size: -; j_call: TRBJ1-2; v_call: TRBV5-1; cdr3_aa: CASSLGTAYGYTF; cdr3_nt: TGCGCCAGCAGCTTAGGGACAGCCTATGGCTACACCTTC
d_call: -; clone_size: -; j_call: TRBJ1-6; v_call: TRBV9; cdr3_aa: CASSEVGANSPLHF; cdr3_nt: TGTGCCAGCAGCGAAGTGGGGGCCAATTCACCCCTCCACTTT
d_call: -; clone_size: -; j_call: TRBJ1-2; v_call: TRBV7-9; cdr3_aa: CASSLYEYGYTF; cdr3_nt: TGTGCCAGCAGCTTATACGAGTATGGCTACACCTTC
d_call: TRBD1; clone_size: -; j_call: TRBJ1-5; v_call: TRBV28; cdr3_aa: CASSAPTGGGQPQHF; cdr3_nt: TGTGCCAGCAGTGCCCCGACAGGGGGCGGTCAGCCCCAGCATTTT
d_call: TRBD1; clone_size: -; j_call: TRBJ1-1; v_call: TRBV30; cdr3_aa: CAWSGDSLNTEAFF; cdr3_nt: TGTGCCTGGAGTGGGGACAGCTTGAACACTGAAGCTTTCTTT
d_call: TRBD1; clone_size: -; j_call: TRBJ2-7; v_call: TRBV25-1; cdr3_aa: CASSEPGQGADEQYF; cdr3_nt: TGTGCCAGCAGTGAACCCGGACAGGGGGCGGACGAGCAGTACTTC
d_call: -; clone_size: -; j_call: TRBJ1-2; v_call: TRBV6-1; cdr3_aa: CASSASGGFGYTF; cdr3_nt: TGTGCCAGCAGTGCCTCGGGGGGCTTTGGCTACACCTTC
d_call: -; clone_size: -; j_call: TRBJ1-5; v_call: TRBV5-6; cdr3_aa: CASSLARGNQPQHF; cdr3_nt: TGTGCCAGCAGCTTGGCTAGGGGGAATCAGCCCCAGCATTTT
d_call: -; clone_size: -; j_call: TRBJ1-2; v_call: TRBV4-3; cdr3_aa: CASSQETHDRIYGYTF; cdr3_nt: TGCGCCAGCAGCCAAGAAACGCATGACAGAATTTATGGCTACACCTTC
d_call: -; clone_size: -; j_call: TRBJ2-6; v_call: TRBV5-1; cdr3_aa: CASNRDLSGANVLTF; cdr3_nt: TGCGCCAGCAACAGGGACCTCTCTGGGGCCAACGTCCTGACTTTC
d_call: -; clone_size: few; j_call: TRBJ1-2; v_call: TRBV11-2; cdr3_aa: CASSRAGSGYGYTF; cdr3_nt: TGTGCCAGCAGCCGGGCGGGTTCGGGCTATGGCTACACCTTC
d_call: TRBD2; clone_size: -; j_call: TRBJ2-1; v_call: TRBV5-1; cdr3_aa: CASSLGSLGGGASIYEQFF; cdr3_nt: TGCGCCAGCAGCTTGGGTTCCTTAGGCGGGGGGGCCTCAATTTATGAGCAGTTCTTC
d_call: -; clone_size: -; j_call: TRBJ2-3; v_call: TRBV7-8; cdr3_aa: CASSVTSTDTQYF; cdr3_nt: TGTGCCAGCAGCGTAACAAGCACAGATACGCAGTATTTT
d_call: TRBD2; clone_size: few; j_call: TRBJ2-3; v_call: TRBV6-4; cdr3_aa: CASSDSGGATDTQYF; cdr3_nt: TGTGCCAGCAGTGACAGCGGGGGGGCCACAGATACGCAGTATTTT
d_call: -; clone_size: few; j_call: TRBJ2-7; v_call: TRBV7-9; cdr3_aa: CASSSRDRGHEQYF; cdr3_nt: TGTGCCAGCAGCTCGCGGGACAGAGGGCACGAGCAGTACTTC
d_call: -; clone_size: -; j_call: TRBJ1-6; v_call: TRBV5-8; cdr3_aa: CASSFSAGSGGSPLHF; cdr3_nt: TGTGCCAGCAGCTTCTCGGCGGGGTCGGGAGGGTCACCCCTCCACTTT
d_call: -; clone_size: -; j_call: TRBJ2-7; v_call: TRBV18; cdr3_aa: CASSPGRTNSYEQYF; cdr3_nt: TGTGCCAGCTCACCCGGTCGGACAAACTCCTACGAGCAGTACTTC
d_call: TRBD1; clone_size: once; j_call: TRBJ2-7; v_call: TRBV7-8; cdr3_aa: CASSPRDRGVGEQYF; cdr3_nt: TGTGCCAGCAGCCCCAGGGACAGGGGTGTCGGCGAGCAGTACTTC
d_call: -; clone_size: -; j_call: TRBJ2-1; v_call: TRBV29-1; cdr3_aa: CSVFSRTYNEQFF; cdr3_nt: TGCAGCGTTTTCTCGCGGACCTACAATGAGCAGTTCTTC
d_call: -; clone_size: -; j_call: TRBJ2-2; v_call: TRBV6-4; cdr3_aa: CASKGNTGTGELFF; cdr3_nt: TGTGCCAGCAAGGGAAACACAGGCACCGGGGAGCTGTTTTTT
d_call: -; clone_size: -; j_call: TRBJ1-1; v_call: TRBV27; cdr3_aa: CASREYRHTEAFF; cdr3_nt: TGTGCCAGCAGGGAATACAGGCACACTGAAGCTTTCTTT
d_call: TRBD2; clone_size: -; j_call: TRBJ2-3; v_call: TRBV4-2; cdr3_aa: CASSQDPRGGLDTQYF; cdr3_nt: TGTGCCAGCAGCCAAGATCCCCGGGGGGGCCTGGATACGCAGTATTTT
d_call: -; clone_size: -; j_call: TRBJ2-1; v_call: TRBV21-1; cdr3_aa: CASSIAGGPDNEQFF; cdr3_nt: TGTGCCAGCAGCATAGCGGGGGGGCCGGACAATGAGCAGTTCTTC
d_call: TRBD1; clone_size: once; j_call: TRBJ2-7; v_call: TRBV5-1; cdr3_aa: CASKGWTGLYEQYF; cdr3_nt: TGCGCCAGCAAGGGTTGGACAGGCCTCTACGAGCAGTACTTC
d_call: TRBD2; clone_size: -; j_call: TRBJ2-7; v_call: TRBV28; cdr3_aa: CASNSGSGGPYEQYF; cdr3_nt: TGTGCCAGCAATTCGGGTAGCGGGGGACCTTACGAGCAGTACTTC
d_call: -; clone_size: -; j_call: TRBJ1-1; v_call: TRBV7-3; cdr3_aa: CASSAQGNTEAFF; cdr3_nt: TGTGCCAGCAGCGCTCAGGGTAACACTGAAGCTTTCTTT
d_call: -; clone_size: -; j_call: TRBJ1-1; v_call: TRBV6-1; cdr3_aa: CASSVSTVIPGEAFF; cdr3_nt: TGTGCCAGCAGTGTATCTACGGTGATTCCGGGTGAAGCTTTCTTT
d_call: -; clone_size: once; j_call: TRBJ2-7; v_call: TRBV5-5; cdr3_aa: CASSSMTNYEQYF; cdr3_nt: TGTGCCAGCAGCTCGATGACTAACTACGAGCAGTACTTC
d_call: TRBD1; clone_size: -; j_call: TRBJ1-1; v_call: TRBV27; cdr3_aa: CASSYRGSEAFF; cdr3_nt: TGTGCCAGCAGCTACAGGGGCTCTGAAGCTTTCTTT
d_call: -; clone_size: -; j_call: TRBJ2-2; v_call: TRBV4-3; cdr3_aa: CASSQMTGGNTGELFF; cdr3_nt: TGCGCCAGCAGCCAAATGACAGGCGGGAACACCGGGGAGCTGTTTTTT
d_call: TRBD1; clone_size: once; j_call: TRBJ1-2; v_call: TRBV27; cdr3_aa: CASSSRQGWGYTF; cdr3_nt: TGTGCCAGCAGTTCCCGACAGGGTTGGGGCTACACCTTC
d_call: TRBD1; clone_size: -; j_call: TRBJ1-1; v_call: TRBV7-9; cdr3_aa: CSSSSSTGAGTEAFF; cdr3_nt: TGTTCCAGCAGCTCTTCGACAGGGGCGGGCACTGAAGCTTTCTTT
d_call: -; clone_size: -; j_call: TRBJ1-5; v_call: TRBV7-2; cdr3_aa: CASSLASPGNQPQHF; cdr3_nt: TGTGCCAGCAGCTTAGCGTCTCCCGGGAATCAGCCCCAGCATTTT
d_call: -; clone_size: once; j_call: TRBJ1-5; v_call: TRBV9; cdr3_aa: CASSAQDSNQPQHF; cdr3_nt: TGTGCCAGCAGCGCGCAGGATAGCAATCAGCCCCAGCATTTT
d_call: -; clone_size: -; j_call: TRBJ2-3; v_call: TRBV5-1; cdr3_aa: CASRRGTASTDTQYF; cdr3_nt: TGCGCCAGCAGACGCGGGACAGCGAGCACAGATACGCAGTATTTT